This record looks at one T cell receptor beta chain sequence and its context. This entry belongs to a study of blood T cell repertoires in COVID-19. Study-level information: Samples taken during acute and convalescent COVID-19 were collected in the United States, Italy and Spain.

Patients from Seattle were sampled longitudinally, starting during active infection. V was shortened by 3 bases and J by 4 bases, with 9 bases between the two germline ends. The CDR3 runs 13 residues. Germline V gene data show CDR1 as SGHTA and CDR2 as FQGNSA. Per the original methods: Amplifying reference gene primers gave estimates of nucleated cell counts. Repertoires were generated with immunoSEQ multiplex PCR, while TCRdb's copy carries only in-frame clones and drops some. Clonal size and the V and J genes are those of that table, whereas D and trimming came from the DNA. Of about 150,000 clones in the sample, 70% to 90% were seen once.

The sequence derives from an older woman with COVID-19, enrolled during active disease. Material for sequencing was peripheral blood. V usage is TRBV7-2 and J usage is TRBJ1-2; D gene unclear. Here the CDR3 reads CASSFPGIYGYTF. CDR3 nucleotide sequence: TGTGCCAGCAGCTTTCCGGGGATCTATGGCTACACCTTC. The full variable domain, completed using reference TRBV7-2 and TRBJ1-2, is GAGVSQSPSNKVTEKGKDVELRCDPISGHTALYWYRQSLGQGLEFLIYFQGNSAPDKSGLPSDRFSAERTGGSVSTLTIQRTQQEDSAVYLCASSFPGIYGYTFGSGTRLTVV.